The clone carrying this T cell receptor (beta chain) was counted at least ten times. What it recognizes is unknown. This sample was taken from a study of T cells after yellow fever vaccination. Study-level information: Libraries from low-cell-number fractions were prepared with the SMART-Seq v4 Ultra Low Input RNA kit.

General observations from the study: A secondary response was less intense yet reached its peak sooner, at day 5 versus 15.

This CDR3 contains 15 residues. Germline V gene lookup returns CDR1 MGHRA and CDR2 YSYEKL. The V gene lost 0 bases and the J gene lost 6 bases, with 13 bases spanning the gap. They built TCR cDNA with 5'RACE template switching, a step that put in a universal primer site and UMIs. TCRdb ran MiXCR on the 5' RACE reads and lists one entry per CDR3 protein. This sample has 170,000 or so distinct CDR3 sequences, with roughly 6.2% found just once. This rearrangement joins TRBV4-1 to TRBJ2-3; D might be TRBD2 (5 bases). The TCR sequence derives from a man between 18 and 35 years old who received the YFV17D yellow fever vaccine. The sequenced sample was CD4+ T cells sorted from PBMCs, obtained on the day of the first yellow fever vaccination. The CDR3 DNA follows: TGCGCCAGCAGCCAAGATGGCCTGGAGGTGGATACGCAGTATTTT. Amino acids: CASSQDGLEVDTQYF.